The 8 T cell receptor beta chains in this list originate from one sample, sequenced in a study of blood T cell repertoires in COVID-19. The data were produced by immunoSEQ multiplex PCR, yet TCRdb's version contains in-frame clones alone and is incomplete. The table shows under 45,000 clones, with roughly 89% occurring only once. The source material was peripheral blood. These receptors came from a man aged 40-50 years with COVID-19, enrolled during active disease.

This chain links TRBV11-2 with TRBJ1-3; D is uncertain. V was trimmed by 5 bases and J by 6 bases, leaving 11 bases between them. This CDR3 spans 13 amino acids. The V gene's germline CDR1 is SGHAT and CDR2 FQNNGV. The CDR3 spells CASSTPRENTIYF. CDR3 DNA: TGTGCCAGCAGCACCCCGAGAGAAAACACCATATATTTT.

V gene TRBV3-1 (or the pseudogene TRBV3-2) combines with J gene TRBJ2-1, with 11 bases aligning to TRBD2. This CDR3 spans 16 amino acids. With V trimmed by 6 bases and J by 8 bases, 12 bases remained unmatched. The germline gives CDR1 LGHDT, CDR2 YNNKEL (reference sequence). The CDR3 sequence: CASSSGGAMRIHEQFF. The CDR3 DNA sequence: TGTGCCAGCAGTAGCGGGGGGGCGATGAGGATCCATGAGCAGTTCTTC.

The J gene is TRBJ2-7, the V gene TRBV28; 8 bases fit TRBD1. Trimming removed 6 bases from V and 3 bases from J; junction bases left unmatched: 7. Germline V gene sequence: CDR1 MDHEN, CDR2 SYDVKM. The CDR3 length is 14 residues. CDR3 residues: CASSFAQGVYEQYF. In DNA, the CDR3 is TGTGCCAGCAGCTTCGCACAGGGGGTCTACGAGCAGTACTTC.

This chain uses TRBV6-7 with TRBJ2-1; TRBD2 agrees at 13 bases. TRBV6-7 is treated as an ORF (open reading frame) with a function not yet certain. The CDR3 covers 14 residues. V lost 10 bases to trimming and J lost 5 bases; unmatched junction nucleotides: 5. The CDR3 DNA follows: TGTGCCAACGCGGGGACTAGCGGGAACAATGAGCAGTTCTTC. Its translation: CANAGTSGNNEQFF.

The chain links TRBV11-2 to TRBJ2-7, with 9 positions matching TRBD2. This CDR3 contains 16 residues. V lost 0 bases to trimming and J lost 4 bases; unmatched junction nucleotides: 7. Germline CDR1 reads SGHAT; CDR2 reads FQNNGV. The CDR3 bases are TGTGCCAGCAGCTTAGATCCTAGCGGGGCCTCTTACGAGCAGTACTTC. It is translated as CASSLDPSGASYEQYF.

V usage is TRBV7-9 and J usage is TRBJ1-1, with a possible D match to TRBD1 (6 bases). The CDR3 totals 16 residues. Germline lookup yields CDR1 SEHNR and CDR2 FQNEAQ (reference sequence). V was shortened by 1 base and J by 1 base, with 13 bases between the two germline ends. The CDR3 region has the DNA TGTGCCAGCAGCTTAGTCGGCGCAGGGGCGAACACTGAAGCTTTCTTT. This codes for CASSLVGAGANTEAFF.

DNA for the CDR3: TGTGCCAGTAGTGCCCTGGGACAGGGGGTGACCGGGGAGCTGTTTTTT. This encodes CASSALGQGVTGELFF. This sequence joins TRBV19 and TRBJ2-2, with 11 bases identical to TRBD1. CDR1 LNHDA and CDR2 SQIVND come from the germline V gene (reference sequence). The CDR3 spans 16 residues. V shed 5 bases, J shed 5 bases, and the junction held 7 bases outside the gene matches.

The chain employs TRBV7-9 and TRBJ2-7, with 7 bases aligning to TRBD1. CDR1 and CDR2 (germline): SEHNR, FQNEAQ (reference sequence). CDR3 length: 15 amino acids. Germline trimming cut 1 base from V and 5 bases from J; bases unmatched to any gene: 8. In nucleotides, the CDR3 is TGTGCCAGCAGCTTAGAGAGGGGGCGCTCGAACGAGCAGTACTTC. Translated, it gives CASSLERGRSNEQYF.